This T cell receptor beta chain stems from a study of blood T cell repertoires in COVID-19. Assay used: immunoSEQ multiplex PCR; TCRdb lists only in-frame clones, some missing. Among under 400,000 clones, roughly 90% were seen once, and the ten largest hold roughly 2.9%. The germline V gene encodes CDR1 LNHDA and CDR2 SQIVND (reference sequence). Trimming shortened V by 7 bases and J by 3 bases, and 13 bases separated the two germline ends. This CDR3 contains 14 residues. This receptor was identified in a woman in her twenties or thirties with COVID-19, enrolled during active disease. The V call is TRBV19, the J call TRBJ1-5, with D possibly TRBD1 on 6 matching bases. The source material was peripheral blood. DNA of the CDR3: TGTGCCAGTACCAAGACAGGCTTCAATCAGCCCCAGCATTTT. Amino acids: CASTKTGFNQPQHF.